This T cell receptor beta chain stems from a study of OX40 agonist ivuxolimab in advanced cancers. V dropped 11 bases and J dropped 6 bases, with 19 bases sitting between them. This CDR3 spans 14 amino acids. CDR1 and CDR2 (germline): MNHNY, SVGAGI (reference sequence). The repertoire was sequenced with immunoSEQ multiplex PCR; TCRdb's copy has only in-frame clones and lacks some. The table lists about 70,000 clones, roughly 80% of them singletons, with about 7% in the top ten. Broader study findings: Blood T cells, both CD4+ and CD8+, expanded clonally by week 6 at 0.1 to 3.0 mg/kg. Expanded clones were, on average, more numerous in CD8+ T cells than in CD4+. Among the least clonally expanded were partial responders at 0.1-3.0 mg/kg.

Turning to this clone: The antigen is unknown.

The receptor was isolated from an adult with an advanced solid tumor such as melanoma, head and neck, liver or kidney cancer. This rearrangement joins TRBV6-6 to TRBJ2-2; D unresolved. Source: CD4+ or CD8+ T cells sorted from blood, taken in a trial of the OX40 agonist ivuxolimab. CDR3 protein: CASRPSAAAGELFF. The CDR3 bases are TGTGCCTCACGTCCAAGTGCCGCCGCCGGGGAGCTGTTTTTT.